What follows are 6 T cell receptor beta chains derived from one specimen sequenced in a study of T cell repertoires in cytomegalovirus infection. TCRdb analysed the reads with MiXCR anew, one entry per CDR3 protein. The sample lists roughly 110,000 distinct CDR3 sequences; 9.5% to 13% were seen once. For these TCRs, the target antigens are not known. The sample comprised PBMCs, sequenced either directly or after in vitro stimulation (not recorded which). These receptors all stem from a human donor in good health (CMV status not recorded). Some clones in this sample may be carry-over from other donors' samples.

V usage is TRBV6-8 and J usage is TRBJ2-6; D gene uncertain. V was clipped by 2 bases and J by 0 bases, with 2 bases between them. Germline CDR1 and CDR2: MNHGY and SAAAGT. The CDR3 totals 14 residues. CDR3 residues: CASSYNSGANVLTF. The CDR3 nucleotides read TGTGCCAGCAGTTACAACTCTGGGGCCAACGTCCTGACTTTC.

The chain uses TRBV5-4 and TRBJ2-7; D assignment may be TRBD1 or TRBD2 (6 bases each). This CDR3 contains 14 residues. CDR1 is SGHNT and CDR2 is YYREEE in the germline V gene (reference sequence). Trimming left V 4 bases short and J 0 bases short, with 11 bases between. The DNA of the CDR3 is TGTGCCAGCAGCCCAAAGGGGGGCTCCTACGAGCAGTACTTC. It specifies CASSPKGGSYEQYF. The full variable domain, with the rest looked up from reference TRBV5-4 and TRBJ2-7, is ETGVTQSPTHLIKTRGQQVTLRCSSQSGHNTVSWYQQALGQGPQFIFQYYREEENGRGNFPPRFSGLQFPNYSSELNVNALELDDSALYLCASSPKGGSYEQYFGPGTRLTVT.

The CDR3 here is CASSSGQGLSYEQYF. In DNA form, the CDR3 reads TGTGCCAGCAGTTCGGGACAGGGACTTTCCTACGAGCAGTACTTC. The chain combines TRBV6-2 or TRBV6-3 with TRBJ2-7; 9 bases map to TRBD1. Germline CDR1 is MNHEY and CDR2 is SVGEGT. This CDR3 is 15 amino acids long. V trimming: 4 bases; J trimming: 1 base; junction bases outside the gene matches: 5.

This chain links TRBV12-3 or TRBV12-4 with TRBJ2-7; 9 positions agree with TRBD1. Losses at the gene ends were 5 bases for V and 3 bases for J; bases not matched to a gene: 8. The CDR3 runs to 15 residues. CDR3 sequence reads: CASSEPTGGNYEQYF. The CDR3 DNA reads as TGTGCCAGCAGTGAACCGACAGGGGGAAACTACGAGCAGTACTTC.

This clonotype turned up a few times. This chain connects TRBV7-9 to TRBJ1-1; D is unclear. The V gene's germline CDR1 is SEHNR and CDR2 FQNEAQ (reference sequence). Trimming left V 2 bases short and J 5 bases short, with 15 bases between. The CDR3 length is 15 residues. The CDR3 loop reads CASSLFSSIGTEAFF. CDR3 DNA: TGTGCCAGCAGCTTATTCTCGTCAATTGGGACTGAAGCTTTCTTT.

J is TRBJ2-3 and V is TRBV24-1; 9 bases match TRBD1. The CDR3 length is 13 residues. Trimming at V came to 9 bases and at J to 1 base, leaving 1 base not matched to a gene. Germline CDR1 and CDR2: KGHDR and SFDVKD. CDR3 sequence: CATRDRGTDTQYF. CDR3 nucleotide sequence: TGTGCCACCCGGGACAGGGGCACAGATACGCAGTATTTT.